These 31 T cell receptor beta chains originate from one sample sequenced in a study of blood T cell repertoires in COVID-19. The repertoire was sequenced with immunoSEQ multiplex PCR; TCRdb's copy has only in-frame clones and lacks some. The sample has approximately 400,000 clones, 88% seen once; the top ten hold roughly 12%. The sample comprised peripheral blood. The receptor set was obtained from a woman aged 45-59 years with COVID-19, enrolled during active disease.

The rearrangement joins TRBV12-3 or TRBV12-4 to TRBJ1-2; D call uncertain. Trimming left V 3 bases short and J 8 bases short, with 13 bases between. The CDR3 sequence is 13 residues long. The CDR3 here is CASSLEEGRGYTF. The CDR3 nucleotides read TGTGCCAGCAGTTTGGAGGAGGGAAGAGGCTACACCTTC.

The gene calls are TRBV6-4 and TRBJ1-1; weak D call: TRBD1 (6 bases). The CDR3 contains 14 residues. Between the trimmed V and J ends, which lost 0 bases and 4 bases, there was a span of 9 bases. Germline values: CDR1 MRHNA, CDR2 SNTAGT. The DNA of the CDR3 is TGTGCCAGCAGTGACTCGATAGGGGGCACTGAAGCTTTCTTT. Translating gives CASSDSIGGTEAFF.

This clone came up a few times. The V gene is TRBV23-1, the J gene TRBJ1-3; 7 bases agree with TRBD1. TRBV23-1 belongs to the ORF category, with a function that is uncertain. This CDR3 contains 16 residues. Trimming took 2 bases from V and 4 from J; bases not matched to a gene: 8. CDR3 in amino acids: CASSQVTGPDGNTIYF. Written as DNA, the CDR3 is TGCGCCAGCAGTCAAGTGACAGGGCCTGACGGAAACACCATATATTTT.

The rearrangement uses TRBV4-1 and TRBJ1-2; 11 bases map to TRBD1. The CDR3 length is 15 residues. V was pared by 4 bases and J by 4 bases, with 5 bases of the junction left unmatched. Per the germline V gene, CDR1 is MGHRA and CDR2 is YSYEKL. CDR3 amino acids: CASSLAGTGGYGYTF. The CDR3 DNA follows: TGCGCCAGCAGCCTCGCCGGGACAGGGGGCTATGGCTACACCTTC.

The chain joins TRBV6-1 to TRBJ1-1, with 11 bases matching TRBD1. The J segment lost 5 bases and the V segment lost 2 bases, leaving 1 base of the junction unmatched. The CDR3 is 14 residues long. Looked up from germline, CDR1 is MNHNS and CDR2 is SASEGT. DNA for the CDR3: TGTGCCAGCAGTGAACGGGACAGGGGGACTGAAGCTTTCTTT. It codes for CASSERDRGTEAFF.

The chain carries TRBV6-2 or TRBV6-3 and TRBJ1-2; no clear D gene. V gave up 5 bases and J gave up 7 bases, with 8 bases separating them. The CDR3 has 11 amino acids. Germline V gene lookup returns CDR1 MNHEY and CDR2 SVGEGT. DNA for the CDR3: TGTGCCAGCAGTCGGGGTGGTGGCTACACCTTC. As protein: CASSRGGGYTF.

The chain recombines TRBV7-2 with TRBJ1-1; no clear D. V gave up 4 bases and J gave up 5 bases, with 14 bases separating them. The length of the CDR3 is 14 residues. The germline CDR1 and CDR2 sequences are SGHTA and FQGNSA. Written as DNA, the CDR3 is TGTGCCAGCAGCTCACGGGCCTCGGGGACTGAAGCTTTCTTT. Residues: CASSSRASGTEAFF.

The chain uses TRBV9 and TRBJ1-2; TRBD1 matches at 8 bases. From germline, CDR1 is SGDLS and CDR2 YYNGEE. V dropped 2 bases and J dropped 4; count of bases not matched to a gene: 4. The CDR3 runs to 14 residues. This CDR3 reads CASSVSGGVYGYTF. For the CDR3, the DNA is TGTGCCAGCAGCGTGTCAGGGGGCGTCTATGGCTACACCTTC.

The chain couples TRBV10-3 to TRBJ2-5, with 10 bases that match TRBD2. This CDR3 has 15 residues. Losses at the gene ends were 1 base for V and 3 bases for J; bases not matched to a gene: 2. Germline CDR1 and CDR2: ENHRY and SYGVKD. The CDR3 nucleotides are TGTGCCATCAGTGAGTTCGGACTAGCGGAAGAGACCCAGTACTTC. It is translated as CAISEFGLAEETQYF.

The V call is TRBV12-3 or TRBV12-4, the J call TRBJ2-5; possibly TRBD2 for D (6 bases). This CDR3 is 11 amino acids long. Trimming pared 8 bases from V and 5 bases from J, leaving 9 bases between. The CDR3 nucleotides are TGTGCCAGCGGGGCGGGGGAGACCCAGTACTTC. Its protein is CASGAGETQYF.

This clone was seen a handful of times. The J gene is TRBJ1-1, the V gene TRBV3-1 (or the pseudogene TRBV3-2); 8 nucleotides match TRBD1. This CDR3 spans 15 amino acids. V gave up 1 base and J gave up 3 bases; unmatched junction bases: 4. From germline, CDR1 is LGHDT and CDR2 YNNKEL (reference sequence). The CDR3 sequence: CASSQGTGSHTEAFF. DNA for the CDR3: TGTGCCAGCAGCCAAGGGACAGGGTCGCACACTGAAGCTTTCTTT.

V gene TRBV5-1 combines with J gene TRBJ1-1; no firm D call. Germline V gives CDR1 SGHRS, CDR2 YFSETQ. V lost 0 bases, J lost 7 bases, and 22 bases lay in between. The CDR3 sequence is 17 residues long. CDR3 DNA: TGCGCCAGCAGCTTGGAGATCATCGGGGTAGGAGCCGATGAAGCTTTCTTT. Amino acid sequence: CASSLEIIGVGADEAFF.

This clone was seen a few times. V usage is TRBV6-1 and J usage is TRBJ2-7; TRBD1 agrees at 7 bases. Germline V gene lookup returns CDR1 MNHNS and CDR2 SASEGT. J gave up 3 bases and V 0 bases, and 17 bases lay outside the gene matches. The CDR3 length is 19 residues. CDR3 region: CASSEATGLMGERFYEQYF. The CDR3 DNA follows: TGTGCCAGCAGTGAAGCGACAGGGTTAATGGGGGAAAGGTTCTACGAGCAGTACTTC.

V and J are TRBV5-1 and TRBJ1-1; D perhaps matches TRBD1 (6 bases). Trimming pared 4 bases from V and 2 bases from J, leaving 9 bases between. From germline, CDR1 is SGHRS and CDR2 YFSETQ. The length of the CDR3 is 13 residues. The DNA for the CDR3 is TGCGCCAGCAGCGGGGGCCACAACACTGAAGCTTTCTTT. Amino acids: CASSGGHNTEAFF.

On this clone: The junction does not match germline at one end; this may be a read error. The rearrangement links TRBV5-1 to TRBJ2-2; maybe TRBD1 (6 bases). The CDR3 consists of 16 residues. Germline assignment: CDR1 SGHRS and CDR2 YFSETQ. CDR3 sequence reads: CASSLGPSGDTGELFF. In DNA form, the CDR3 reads TGCGCCAGCAGTTTGGGGCCCTCAGGGGACACCGGGGAGCTGTTTTTT.

The CDR3 coding sequence is TGTGCCACCTGCCCCGGGACAGAGAATGAAAAACTGTTTTTT. Its protein is CATCPGTENEKLFF. This chain connects TRBV10-3 to TRBJ1-4; 7 bases agree with TRBD1. The germline V gene has CDR1 ENHRY and CDR2 SYGVKD. This CDR3 region has 14 residues. The ends lost 10 bases at V and 5 bases at J; junction bases unmatched: 10.

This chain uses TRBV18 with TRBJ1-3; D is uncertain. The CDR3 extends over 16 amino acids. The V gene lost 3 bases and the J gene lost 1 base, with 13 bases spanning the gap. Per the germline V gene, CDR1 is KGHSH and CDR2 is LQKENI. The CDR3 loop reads CASSPPGAPSGNTIYF. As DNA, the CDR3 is TGTGCCAGCTCACCCCCTGGAGCACCTTCTGGAAACACCATATATTTT.

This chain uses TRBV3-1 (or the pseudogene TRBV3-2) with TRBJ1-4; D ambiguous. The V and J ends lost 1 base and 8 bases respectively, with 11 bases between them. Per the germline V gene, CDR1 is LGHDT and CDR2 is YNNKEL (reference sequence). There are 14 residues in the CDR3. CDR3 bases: TGTGCCAGCAGCCAAGCGGGAATAGGCGAAAAACTGTTTTTT. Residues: CASSQAGIGEKLFF.

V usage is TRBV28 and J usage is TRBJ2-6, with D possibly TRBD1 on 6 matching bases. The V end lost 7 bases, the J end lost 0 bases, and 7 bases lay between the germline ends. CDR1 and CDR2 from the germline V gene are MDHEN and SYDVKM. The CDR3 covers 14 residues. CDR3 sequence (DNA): TGTGCCAGCAACAGGGTCTCTGGGGCCAACGTCCTGACTTTC. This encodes CASNRVSGANVLTF.

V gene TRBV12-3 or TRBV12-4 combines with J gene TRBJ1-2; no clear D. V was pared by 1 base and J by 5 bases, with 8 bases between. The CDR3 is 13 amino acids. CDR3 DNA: TGTGCCAGCAGTTTAGGAGAACTGTATGGCTACACCTTC. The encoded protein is CASSLGELYGYTF.

The CDR3 loop is CATSDSDSNGNTIYF. The CDR3 DNA reads TGTGCCACCAGTGACAGTGACAGCAACGGAAACACCATATATTTT. The chain employs TRBV24-1 and TRBJ1-3; D is possibly TRBD1 (5 bases). The germline gives CDR1 KGHDR, CDR2 SFDVKD. The CDR3 totals 15 residues. With 4 bases removed from V and 4 bases from J, the gap between germline ends came to 13 bases.

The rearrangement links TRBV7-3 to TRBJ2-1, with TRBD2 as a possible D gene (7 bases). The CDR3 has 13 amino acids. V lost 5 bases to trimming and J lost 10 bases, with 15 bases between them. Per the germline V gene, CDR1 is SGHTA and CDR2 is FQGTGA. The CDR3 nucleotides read TGTGCCAGCAGCGACCCCAAGGGGGGGGAGCAGTTCTTC. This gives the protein CASSDPKGGEQFF.

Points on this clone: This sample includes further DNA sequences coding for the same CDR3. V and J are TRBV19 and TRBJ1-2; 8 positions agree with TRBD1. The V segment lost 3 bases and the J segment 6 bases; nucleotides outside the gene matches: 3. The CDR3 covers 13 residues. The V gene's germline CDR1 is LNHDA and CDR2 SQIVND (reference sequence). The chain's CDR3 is CASSIGQGDGYTF. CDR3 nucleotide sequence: TGTGCCAGTAGTATTGGACAGGGTGATGGCTACACCTTC. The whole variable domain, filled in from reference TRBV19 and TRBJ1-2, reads DGGITQSPKYLFRKEGQNVTLSCEQNLNHDAMYWYRQDPGQGLRLIYYSQIVNDFQKGDIAEGYSVSREKKESFPLTVTSAQKNPTAFYLCASSIGQGDGYTFGSGTRLTVV.

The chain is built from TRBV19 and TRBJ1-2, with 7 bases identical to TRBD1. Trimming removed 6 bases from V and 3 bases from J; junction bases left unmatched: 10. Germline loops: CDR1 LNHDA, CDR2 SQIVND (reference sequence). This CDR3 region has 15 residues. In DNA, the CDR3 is TGTGCCAGTAGGCAACCCACAGGGGAAGACTATGGCTACACCTTC. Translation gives CASRQPTGEDYGYTF.

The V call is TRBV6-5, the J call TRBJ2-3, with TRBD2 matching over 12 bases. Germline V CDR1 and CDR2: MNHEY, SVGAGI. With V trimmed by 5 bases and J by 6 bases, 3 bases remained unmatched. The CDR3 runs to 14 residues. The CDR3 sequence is CASSTGLAGDTQYF. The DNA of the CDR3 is TGTGCCAGCAGTACCGGACTAGCGGGGGATACGCAGTATTTT.

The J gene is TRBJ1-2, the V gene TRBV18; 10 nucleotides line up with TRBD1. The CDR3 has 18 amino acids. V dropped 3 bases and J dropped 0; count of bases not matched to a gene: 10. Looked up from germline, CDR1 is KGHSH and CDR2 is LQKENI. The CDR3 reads CASSPTRDRGFSNYGYTF. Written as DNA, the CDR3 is TGTGCCAGCTCACCGACGAGGGACAGGGGATTTTCTAACTATGGCTACACCTTC. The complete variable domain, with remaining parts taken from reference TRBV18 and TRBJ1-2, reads NAGVMQNPRHLVRRRGQEARLRCSPMKGHSHVYWYRQLPEEGLKFMVYLQKENIIDESGMPKERFSAEFPKEGPSILRIQQVVRGDSAAYFCASSPTRDRGFSNYGYTFGSGTRLTVV.

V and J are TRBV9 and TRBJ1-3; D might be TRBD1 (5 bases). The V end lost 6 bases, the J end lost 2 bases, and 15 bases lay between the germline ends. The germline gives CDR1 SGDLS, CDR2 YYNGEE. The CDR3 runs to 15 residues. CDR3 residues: CASNLDSNTGNTIYF. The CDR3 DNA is TGTGCCAGCAACCTCGACAGCAACACTGGAAACACCATATATTTT.

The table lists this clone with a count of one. The CDR3 spells CASSEFGNTEAFF. DNA of the CDR3: TGTGCCAGCAGTGAATTCGGGAACACTGAAGCTTTCTTT. The chain combines TRBV6-1 with TRBJ1-1; D remains ambiguous. With 2 bases removed from V and 1 base from J, the gap between germline ends came to 5 bases. CDR1 is MNHNS and CDR2 is SASEGT in the germline V gene. This CDR3 has 13 residues.

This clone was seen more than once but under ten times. CDR3 residues: CASSEDVGGGLQYF. In DNA form, the CDR3 reads TGTGCCAGCAGTGAAGATGTCGGGGGGGGACTTCAGTACTTC. This chain joins TRBV6-1 and TRBJ2-4; 8 bases fit TRBD2. The CDR3 contains 14 residues. CDR1 is MNHNS, CDR2 SASEGT, per germline. The trim removed 1 base at V and 11 bases at J, leaving 7 bases unmatched.

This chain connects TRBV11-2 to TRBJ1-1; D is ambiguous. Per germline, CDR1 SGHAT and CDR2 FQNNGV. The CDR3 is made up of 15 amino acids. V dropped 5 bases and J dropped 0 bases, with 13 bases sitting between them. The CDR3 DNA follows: TGTGCCAGCAGCCCGGGAGTGGGAATGAACACTGAAGCTTTCTTT. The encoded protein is CASSPGVGMNTEAFF.

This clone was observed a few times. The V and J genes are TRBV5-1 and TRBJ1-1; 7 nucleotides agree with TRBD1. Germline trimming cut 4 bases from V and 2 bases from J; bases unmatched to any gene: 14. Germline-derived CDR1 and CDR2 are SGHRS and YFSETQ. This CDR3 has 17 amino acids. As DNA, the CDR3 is TGCGCCAGCAGCCCGAGGGCAGGGGGAAATGGAAACACTGAAGCTTTCTTT. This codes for CASSPRAGGNGNTEAFF.